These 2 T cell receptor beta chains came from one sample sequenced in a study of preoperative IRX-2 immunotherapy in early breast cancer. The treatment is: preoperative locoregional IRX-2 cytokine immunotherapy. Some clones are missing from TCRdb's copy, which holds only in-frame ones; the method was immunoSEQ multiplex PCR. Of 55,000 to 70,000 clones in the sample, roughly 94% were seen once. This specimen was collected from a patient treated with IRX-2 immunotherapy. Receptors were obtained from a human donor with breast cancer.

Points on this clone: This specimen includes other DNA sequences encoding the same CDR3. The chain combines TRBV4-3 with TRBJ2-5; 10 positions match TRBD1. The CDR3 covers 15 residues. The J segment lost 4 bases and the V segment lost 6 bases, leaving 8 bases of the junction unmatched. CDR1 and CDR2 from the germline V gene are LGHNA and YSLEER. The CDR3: CASSLGTGVGETQYF. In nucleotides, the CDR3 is TGCGCCAGCAGTCTGGGGACAGGGGTGGGAGAGACCCAGTACTTC.

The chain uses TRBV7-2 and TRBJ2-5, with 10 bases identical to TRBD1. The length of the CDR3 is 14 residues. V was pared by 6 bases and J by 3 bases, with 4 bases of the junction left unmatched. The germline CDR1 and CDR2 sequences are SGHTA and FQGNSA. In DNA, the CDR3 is TGTGCCAGCAGGGCGGGGACAGGGGAAGAGACCCAGTACTTC. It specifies CASRAGTGEETQYF.